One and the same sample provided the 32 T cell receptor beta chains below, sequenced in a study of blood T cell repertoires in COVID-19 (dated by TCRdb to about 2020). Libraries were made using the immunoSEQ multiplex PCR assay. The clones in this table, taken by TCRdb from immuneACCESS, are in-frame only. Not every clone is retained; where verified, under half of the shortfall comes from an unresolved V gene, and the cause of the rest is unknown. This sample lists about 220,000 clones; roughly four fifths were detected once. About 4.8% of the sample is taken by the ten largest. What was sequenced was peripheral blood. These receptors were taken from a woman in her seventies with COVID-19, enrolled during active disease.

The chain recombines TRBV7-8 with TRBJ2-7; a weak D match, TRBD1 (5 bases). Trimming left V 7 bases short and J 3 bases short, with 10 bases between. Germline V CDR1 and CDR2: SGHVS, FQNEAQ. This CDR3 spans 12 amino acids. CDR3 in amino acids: CASIGQGYEQYF. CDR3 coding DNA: TGTGCCAGCATCGGCCAGGGCTACGAGCAGTACTTC.

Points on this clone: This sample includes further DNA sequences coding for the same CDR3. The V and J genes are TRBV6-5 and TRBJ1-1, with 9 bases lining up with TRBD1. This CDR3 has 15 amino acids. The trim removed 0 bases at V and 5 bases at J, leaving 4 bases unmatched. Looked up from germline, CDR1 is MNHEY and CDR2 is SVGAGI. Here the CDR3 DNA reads TGTGCCAGCAGTTACTCTAACAGGGGGCAAACTGAAGCTTTCTTT. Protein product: CASSYSNRGQTEAFF.

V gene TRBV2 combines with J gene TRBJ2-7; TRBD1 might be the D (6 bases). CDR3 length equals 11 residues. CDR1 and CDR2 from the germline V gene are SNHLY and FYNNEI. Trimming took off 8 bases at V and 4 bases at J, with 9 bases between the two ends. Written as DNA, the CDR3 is TGTGCCAGCCTGCAGGGGTACGAGCAGTACTTC. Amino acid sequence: CASLQGYEQYF.

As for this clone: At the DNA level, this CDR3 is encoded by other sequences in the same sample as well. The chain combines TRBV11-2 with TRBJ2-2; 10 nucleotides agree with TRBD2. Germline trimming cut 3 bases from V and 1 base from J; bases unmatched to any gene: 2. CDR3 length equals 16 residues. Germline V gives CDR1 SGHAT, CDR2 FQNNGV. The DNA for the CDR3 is TGTGCCAGCAGCTTTAGGACTAGCGGGAACACCGGGGAGCTGTTTTTT. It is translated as CASSFRTSGNTGELFF.

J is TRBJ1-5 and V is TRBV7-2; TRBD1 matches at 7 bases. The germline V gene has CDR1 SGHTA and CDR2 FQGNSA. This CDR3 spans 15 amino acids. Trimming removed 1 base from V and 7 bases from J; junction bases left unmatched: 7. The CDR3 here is CASSLEDYRGQPQHF. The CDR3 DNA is TGTGCCAGCAGCTTAGAGGATTACAGGGGCCAGCCCCAGCATTTT.

CDR3 coding DNA: TGTGCCAGCAGCCATGAAGTCTCGGGAAAGCTGTTTTTT. It codes for CASSHEVSGKLFF. The V gene is TRBV5-8, the J gene TRBJ1-4, with D hard to call. V was clipped by 4 bases and J by 14 bases, with 18 bases between them. CDR1 is SGHTS, CDR2 YDEGEE, per germline. The CDR3 is made up of 13 amino acids.

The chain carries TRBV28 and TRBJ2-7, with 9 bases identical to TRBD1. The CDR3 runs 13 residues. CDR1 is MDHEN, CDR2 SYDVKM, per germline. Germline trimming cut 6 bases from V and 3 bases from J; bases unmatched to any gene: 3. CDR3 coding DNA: TGTGCCAGCAGACCGGGACAGGGCTACGAGCAGTACTTC. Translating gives CASRPGQGYEQYF.

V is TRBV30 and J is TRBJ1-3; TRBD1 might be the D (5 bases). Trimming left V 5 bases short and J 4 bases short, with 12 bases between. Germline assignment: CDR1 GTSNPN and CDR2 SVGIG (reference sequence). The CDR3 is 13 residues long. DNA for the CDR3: TGTGCCTGGGGCCAGGGTAGGGGAAACACCATATATTTT. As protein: CAWGQGRGNTIYF.

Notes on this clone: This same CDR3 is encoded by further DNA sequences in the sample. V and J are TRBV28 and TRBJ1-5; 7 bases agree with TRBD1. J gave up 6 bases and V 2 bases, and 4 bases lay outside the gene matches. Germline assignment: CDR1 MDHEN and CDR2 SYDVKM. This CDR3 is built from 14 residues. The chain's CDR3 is CASSLRQGGQPQHF. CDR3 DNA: TGTGCCAGCAGTTTAAGACAGGGCGGTCAGCCCCAGCATTTT.

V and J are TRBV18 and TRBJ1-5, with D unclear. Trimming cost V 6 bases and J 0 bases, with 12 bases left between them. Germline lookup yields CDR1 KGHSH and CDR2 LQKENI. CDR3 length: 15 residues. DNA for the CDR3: TGTGCCAGCTCCCCCGAGGTCAATAGCAATCAGCCCCAGCATTTT. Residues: CASSPEVNSNQPQHF.

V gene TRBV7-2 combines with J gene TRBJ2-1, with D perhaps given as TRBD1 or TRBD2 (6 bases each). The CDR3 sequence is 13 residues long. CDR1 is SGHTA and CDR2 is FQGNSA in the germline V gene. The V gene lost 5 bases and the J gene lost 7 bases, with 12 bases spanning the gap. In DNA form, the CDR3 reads TGTGCCAGCAGCATAGGGGGGAGGAATGAGCAGTTCTTC. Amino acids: CASSIGGRNEQFF.

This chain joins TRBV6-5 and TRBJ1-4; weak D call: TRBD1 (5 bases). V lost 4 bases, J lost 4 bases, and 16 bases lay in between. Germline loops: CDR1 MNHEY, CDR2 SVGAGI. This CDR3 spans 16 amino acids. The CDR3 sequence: CASSSVRDSDNEKLFF. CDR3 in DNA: TGTGCCAGCAGTTCTGTCCGGGACTCAGATAATGAAAAACTGTTTTTT.

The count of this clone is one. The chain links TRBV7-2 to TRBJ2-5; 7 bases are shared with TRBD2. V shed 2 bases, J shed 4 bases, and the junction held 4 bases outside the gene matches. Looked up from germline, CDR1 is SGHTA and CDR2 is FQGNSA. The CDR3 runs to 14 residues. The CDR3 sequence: CASSLSSGIETQYF. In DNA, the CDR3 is TGTGCCAGCAGCTTATCCAGCGGGATAGAGACCCAGTACTTC.

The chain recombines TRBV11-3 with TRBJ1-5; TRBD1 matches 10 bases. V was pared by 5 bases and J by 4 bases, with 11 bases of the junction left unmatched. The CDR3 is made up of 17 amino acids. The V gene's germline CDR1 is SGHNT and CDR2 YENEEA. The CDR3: CASSRGGQGTLNQPQHF. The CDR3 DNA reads TGTGCCAGCAGCCGGGGGGGACAGGGGACCTTAAATCAGCCCCAGCATTTT.

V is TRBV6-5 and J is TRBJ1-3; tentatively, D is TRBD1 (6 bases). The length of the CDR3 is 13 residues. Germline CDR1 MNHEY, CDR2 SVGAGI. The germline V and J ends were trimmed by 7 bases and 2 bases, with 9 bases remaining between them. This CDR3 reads CASTSGAGNTIYF. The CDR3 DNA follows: TGTGCCAGCACATCAGGGGCTGGAAACACCATATATTTT.

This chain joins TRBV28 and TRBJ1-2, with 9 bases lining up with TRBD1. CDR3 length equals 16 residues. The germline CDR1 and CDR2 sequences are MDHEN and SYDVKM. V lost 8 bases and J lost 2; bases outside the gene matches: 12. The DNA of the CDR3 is TGTGCCAGCCGACGAGGTGGGACAGGGAGGAACTATGGCTACACCTTC. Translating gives CASRRGGTGRNYGYTF.

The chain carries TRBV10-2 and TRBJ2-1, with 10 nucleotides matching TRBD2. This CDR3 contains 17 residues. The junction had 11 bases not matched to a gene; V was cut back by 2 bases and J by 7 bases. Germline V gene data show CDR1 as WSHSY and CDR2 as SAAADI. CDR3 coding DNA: TGCGCCAGCAGTGAGGGTCGTCTAGCGGGAGTTGAAAATGAGCAGTTCTTC. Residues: CASSEGRLAGVENEQFF.

CDR3 DNA sequence: TGCAGTGCTAGTACCAGGGCCGAGGGCAATCAGCCCCAGCATTTT. Its translation: CSASTRAEGNQPQHF. The chain employs TRBV20-1 and TRBJ1-5; D might be TRBD1 (5 bases). The germline CDR1 and CDR2 sequences are DFQATT and SNEGSKA (reference sequence). This CDR3 region has 15 residues. Trimming shortened V by 3 bases and J by 2 bases, and 14 bases separated the two germline ends.

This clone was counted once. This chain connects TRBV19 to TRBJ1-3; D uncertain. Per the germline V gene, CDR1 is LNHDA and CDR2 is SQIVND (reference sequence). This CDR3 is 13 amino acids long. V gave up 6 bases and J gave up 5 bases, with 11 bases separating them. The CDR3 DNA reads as TGTGCCAGTAGGACGTGGGAGAGAAACACCATATATTTT. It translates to CASRTWERNTIYF.

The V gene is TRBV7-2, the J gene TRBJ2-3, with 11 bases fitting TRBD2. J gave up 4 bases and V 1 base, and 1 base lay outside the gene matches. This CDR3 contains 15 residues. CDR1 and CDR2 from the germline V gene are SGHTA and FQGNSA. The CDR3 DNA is TGTGCCAGCAGCTTAGGACTAGCGGGATCAGATACGCAGTATTTT. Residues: CASSLGLAGSDTQYF. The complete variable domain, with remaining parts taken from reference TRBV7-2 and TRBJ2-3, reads GAGVSQSPSNKVTEKGKDVELRCDPISGHTALYWYRQSLGQGLEFLIYFQGNSAPDKSGLPSDRFSAERTGGSVSTLTIQRTQQEDSAVYLCASSLGLAGSDTQYFGPGTRLTVL.

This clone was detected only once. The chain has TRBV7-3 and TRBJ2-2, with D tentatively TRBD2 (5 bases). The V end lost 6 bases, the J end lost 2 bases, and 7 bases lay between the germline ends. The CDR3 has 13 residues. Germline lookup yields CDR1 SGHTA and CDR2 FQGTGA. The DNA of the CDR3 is TGTGCCAGCAGTGACTATAACACCGGGGAGCTGTTTTTT. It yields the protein CASSDYNTGELFF.

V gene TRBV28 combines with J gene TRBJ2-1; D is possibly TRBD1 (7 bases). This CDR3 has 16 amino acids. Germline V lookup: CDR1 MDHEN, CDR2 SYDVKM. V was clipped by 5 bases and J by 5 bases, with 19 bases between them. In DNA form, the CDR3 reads TGTGCCAGCAGTCCGAAGGAGGGGGCCGGCGACAATGAGCAGTTCTTC. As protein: CASSPKEGAGDNEQFF.

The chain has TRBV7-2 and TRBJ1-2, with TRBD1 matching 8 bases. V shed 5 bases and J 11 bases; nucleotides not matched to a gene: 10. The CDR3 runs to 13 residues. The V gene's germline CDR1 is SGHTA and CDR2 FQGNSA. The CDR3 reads CASSPQGGSRYTF. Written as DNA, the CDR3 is TGTGCCAGCAGCCCACAGGGGGGTTCGAGGTACACCTTC.

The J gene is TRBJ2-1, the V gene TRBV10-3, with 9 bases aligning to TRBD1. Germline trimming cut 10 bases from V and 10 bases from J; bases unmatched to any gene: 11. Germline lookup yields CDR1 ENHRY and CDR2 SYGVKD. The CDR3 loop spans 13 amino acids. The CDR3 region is CATIRGQGREQFF. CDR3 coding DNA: TGTGCCACCATAAGGGGACAGGGAAGAGAGCAGTTCTTC.

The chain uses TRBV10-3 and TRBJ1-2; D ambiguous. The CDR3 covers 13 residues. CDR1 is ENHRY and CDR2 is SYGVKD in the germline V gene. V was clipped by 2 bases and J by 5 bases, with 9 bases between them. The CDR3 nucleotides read TGTGCCATCAGTGAGGAGGGAAGATATGGCTACACCTTC. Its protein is CAISEEGRYGYTF.

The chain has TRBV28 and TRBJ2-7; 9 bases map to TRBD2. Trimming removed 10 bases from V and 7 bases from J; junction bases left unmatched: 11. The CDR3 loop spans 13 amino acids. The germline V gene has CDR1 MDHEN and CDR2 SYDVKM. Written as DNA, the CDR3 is TGTGCCATCACTAGCGGGCTCCGGGGGGAGCAGTACTTC. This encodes CAITSGLRGEQYF.

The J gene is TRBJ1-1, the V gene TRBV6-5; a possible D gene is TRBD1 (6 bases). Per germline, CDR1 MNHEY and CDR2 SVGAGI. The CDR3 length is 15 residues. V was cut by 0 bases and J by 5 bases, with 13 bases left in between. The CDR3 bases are TGTGCCAGCAGTTACTCCGGGGGGCTGGGGACTGAAGCTTTCTTT. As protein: CASSYSGGLGTEAFF.

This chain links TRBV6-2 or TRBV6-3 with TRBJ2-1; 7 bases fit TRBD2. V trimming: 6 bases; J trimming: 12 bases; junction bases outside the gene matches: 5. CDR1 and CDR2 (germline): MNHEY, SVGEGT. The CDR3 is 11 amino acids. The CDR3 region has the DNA TGTGCCAGCAGCCAGCGGGACCTGCAGTTCTTC. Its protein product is CASSQRDLQFF.

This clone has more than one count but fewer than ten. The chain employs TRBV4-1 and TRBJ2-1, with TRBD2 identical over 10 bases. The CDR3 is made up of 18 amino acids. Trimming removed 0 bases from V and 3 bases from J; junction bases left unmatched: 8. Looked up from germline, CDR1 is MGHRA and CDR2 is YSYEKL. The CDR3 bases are TGCGCCAGCAGCCAAGAACGAGCGGGAGGGCCCAACTACAATGAGCAGTTCTTC. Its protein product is CASSQERAGGPNYNEQFF.

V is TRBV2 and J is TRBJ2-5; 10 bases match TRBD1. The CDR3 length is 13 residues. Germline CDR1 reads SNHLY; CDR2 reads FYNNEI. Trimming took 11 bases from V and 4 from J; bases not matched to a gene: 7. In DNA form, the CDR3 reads TGTGCCGGGTCCCGGGACAGGGGAGAGACCCAGTACTTC. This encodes CAGSRDRGETQYF.

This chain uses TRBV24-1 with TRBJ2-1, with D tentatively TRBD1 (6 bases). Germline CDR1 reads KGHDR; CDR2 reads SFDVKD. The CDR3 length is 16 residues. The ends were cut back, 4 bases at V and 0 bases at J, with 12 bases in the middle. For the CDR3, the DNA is TGTGCCACCAGTGAAGTGGGGGCGAGCTCCTACAATGAGCAGTTCTTC. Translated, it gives CATSEVGASSYNEQFF.

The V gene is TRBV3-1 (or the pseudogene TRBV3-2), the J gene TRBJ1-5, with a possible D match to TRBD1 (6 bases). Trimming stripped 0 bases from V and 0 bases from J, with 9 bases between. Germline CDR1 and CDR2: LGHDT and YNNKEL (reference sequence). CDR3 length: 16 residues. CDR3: CASSQERTVSNQPQHF. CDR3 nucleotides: TGTGCCAGCAGCCAAGAAAGGACAGTTAGCAATCAGCCCCAGCATTTT.